These T cell receptor beta chains were read from a single sample in a study of T cell responses to AZD1222 COVID-19 vaccine. The repertoire was sequenced with immunoSEQ multiplex PCR; TCRdb's copy has only in-frame clones and lacks some. Of 150,000 to 200,000 clones listed, 85% to 95% are singletons. Specimen: peripheral blood, collected on day 0 of AZD1222 vaccination. The source is an adult in good health. Both conserved end residues are part of each CDR3. The order of the fields is J gene, D gene, V gene, clone size, CDR3 protein, CDR3 DNA. A D gene is named only where the DNA matches it firmly. Clone size is not always given. Where it is, it says once, few, many or a class for expanded clones.

>TRBJ1-2|TRBD1|TRBV3-1/TRBV3-2|.
CASSQLLSPRTGDYGYTF
TGTGCCAGCAGCCAACTTCTATCCCCAAGGACAGGGGATTACGGCTACACCTTC
>TRBJ1-4|.|TRBV5-4|.
CASSPSTNEKLFF
TGTGCCAGCAGCCCATCAACTAATGAAAAACTGTTTTTT
>TRBJ1-2|TRBD1|TRBV29-1|.
CSVTRGRSGGYTF
TGCAGCGTAACCAGGGGGCGTTCTGGTGGCTACACCTTC
>TRBJ1-5|.|TRBV5-8|.
CASSFGPNQPQHF
TGTGCCAGCAGCTTCGGACCAAATCAGCCCCAGCATTTT
>TRBJ1-3|.|TRBV6-6|.
CASSLSRGDSGNTIYF
TGTGCCAGCAGTCTCAGCAGGGGAGACTCTGGAAACACCATATATTTT
>TRBJ1-1|.|TRBV5-1|.
CASSLGAGWVLNTEAFF
TGCGCCAGCAGCTTGGGGGCCGGGTGGGTGTTGAACACTGAAGCTTTCTTT
>TRBJ2-5|.|TRBV6-5|.
CASRQETQYF
TGTGCCAGCAGGCAAGAGACCCAGTACTTC
>TRBJ1-5|.|TRBV30|.
CAWSVKRLENQPQHF
TGTGCCTGGAGTGTCAAAAGGCTGGAAAATCAGCCCCAGCATTTT
>TRBJ2-5|.|TRBV19|.
CASRGGPSQETQYF
TGTGCCAGTAGGGGAGGCCCATCCCAAGAGACCCAGTACTTC
>TRBJ2-2|.|TRBV18|.
CASSPMTGGTGELFF
TGTGCCAGCTCACCCATGACAGGAGGGACCGGGGAGCTGTTTTTT
>TRBJ2-7|.|TRBV19|.
CASSLGKVSSYEQYF
TGTGCCAGTAGTCTCGGGAAAGTGAGCTCCTACGAGCAGTACTTC
>TRBJ2-2|.|TRBV9|.
CASTTSGQGRTGELFF
TGTGCCAGCACCACCTCCGGGCAGGGTCGGACCGGGGAGCTGTTTTTT
>TRBJ1-1|.|TRBV7-6|.
CASSRDTYTEAFF
TGTGCCAGCAGCCGGGACACCTACACTGAAGCTTTCTTT
>TRBJ1-2|TRBD1|TRBV18|.
CASSPAGGALATF
TGTGCCAGCTCACCGGCAGGGGGCGCACTGGCTACCTTC
>TRBJ1-2|TRBD1|TRBV6-1|.
CASSEQGANYGYTF
TGTGCCAGCAGTGAGCAGGGGGCCAACTATGGCTACACCTTC
>TRBJ1-5|TRBD1|TRBV5-6|.
CASSLTGGGNQPQHF
TGTGCCAGCAGCTTGACAGGGGGCGGCAATCAGCCCCAGCATTTT
>TRBJ2-7|TRBD1|TRBV11-3|.
CASSTQGQGGEQYF
TGTGCCAGCAGCACCCAGGGACAGGGTGGCGAGCAGTACTTC
>TRBJ1-4|.|TRBV19|.
CASAKFQGTNEKLFF
TGTGCCAGCGCCAAATTCCAGGGAACTAATGAAAAACTGTTTTTT
>TRBJ1-5|.|TRBV18|.
CASSPGWDSNQPQHF
TGTGCCAGCTCACCGGGGTGGGACAGCAATCAGCCCCAGCATTTT
>TRBJ2-7|.|TRBV19|once
CASSIDGGYEQYF
TGTGCCAGTAGTATAGATGGGGGCTACGAGCAGTACTTC
>TRBJ1-3|TRBD1|TRBV4-1|.
CASSRSYRGGTRTIYF
TGCGCCAGCAGCCGCAGCTACAGGGGGGGGACTCGCACCATATATTTT
>TRBJ1-1|TRBD1|TRBV5-1|.
CASSLDRGGNTEAFF
TGCGCCAGCAGCTTGGACAGGGGTGGGAACACTGAAGCTTTCTTT
>TRBJ1-3|.|TRBV19|.
CASQRRGQHSGNTIYF
TGTGCCAGCCAGAGGCGGGGACAACACTCTGGAAACACCATATATTTT
>TRBJ1-2|.|TRBV19|.
CASSSQTGYGYTF
TGTGCCAGTAGTAGCCAAACTGGTTATGGCTACACCTTC
>TRBJ1-5|.|TRBV2|.
CASSEYRVSQPQHF
TGTGCCAGCAGTGAGTACAGGGTAAGTCAGCCCCAGCATTTT
>TRBJ1-1|.|TRBV18|.
CASSPRGGRGNTEAFF
TGTGCCAGCTCACCACGAGGGGGGCGGGGGAACACTGAAGCTTTCTTT
>TRBJ2-1|TRBD2|TRBV10-1|.
CASSDTSGGSYNEQFF
TGCGCCAGCAGTGATACTAGCGGGGGGTCCTACAATGAGCAGTTCTTC
>TRBJ1-5|.|TRBV19|.
CASSIRVNQPQHF
TGTGCCAGTAGTATCCGCGTCAATCAGCCCCAGCATTTT
>TRBJ1-5|.|TRBV19|.
CASAYRVHQPQHF
TGTGCCAGTGCGTACAGGGTTCATCAGCCCCAGCATTTT
>TRBJ1-1|.|TRBV25-1|once
CASSEDLRGTEAFF
TGTGCCAGCAGTGAAGACTTGAGGGGCACTGAAGCTTTCTTT
>TRBJ2-2|TRBD1|TRBV4-2|.
CASSHTGGRLSTGELFF
TGTGCCAGCAGCCACACAGGGGGCCGGCTAAGTACCGGGGAGCTGTTTTTT
>TRBJ1-1|.|TRBV29-1|.
CSVEGALRTEAFF
TGCAGCGTTGAGGGGGCGCTCAGGACTGAAGCTTTCTTT
>TRBJ1-5|TRBD1|TRBV19|.
CASSGDRGDQPQHF
TGTGCCAGTAGTGGGGACAGAGGGGATCAGCCCCAGCATTTT
>TRBJ1-1|TRBD1|TRBV6-5|.
CASIPGGWNTEAFF
TGTGCCAGCATCCCAGGGGGTTGGAACACTGAAGCTTTCTTT
>TRBJ1-3|.|TRBV4-2|.
CASSQGPAPGNTIYF
TGTGCCAGCAGCCAAGGGCCAGCGCCTGGAAACACCATATATTTT
>TRBJ1-6|.|TRBV30|.
CAWSVRGSPLHF
TGTGCCTGGAGTGTTAGGGGCTCACCCCTCCACTTT
>TRBJ2-2|.|TRBV4-1|.
CASSQGVGLNTGELFF
TGCGCCAGCAGCCAAGGGGTAGGGTTGAACACCGGGGAGCTGTTTTTT
>TRBJ2-1|TRBD2|TRBV4-2|.
CASSHPPGLAGGNEQFF
TGTGCCAGCAGCCACCCTCCGGGACTAGCGGGTGGAAATGAGCAGTTCTTC
>TRBJ1-3|TRBD1|TRBV18|once
CASSPLGQGAGGNTIYF
TGTGCCAGCTCACCACTCGGACAGGGGGCAGGTGGAAACACCATATATTTT
>TRBJ1-3|TRBD1|TRBV6-5|.
CASSRWTGGGNTIYF
TGTGCCAGCAGCCGGTGGACAGGCGGCGGAAACACCATATATTTT
>TRBJ2-5|.|TRBV5-5|.
CASSLGRQETQYF
TGTGCCAGCAGCTTGGGGCGACAAGAGACCCAGTACTTC
>TRBJ2-1|TRBD1|TRBV7-9|.
CASSPPGTASYNEQFF
TGTGCCAGCAGCCCACCCGGGACAGCATCCTACAATGAGCAGTTCTTC
>TRBJ1-1|.|TRBV19|.
CASSIPNTEAFF
TGTGCCAGTAGTATTCCGAACACTGAAGCTTTCTTT
>TRBJ1-5|.|TRBV18|.
CASSPVADSNQPQHF
TGTGCCAGCTCACCTGTGGCGGATAGCAATCAGCCCCAGCATTTT
>TRBJ1-2|.|TRBV5-8|.
CASSPGAGRDAYGYTF
TGTGCCAGCAGCCCCGGGGCAGGGAGGGATGCCTATGGCTACACCTTC
>TRBJ1-1|TRBD1|TRBV19|.
CASSQDRGTEAFF
TGTGCCAGTAGTCAAGACAGGGGGACTGAAGCTTTCTTT
>TRBJ2-2|TRBD1|TRBV5-1|.
CASRDRQTGELFF
TGCGCCAGCCGGGACAGGCAAACCGGGGAGCTGTTTTTT
>TRBJ2-2|.|TRBV2|.
CASTGDTGELFF
TGTGCCAGCACAGGGGATACCGGGGAGCTGTTTTTT
>TRBJ2-3|.|TRBV19|.
CATGGRMYTQYF
TGTGCCACCGGGGGCAGGATGTATACGCAGTATTTT
>TRBJ1-5|.|TRBV7-8|.
CASSSDRDLQPQHF
TGTGCCAGCAGCTCCGACAGAGATTTGCAGCCCCAGCATTTT
>TRBJ2-3|TRBD2|TRBV5-1|.
CASSQQGTSRTQYF
TGCGCCAGCAGCCAGCAAGGGACTAGCAGGACGCAGTATTTT
>TRBJ2-7|.|TRBV19|.
CASSIIQGYEQYF
TGTGCCAGTAGTATAATCCAGGGGTACGAGCAGTACTTC